The T cell receptor (beta chain) described here comes from a study of blood T cells in healthy people across ages. Overall study findings and caveats: Across samples, TCR beta diversity tracked strongly with naive T cell percentage.

About this clonotype: The target antigen is unknown.

Alongside a J-beta primer mix, a sample-barcoded 5' primer served in a second PCR lasting 7 to 11 cycles. Each cDNA molecule received a tag from a template-switch adaptor that had 12 random nucleotides. TCRdb recomputed calls from the 5' RACE reads with MiXCR, one row per CDR3 protein. The sample has 1.6 million or so distinct CDR3 sequences; about 35% are singletons. Sequencing was performed on blood. The clonotype was recovered from a woman under 40 in good health.

This chain's CDR3 is CASSRLAGSSEQFF. DNA for the CDR3: TGCGCCAGCTCCAGACTGGCCGGGTCCAGTGAGCAGTTCTTC. The V call is TRBV5-1, the J call TRBJ2-1; D is uncertain. CDR1 is SGHRS and CDR2 is YFSETQ in the germline V gene. Trimming took off 7 bases at V and 9 bases at J, with 20 bases between the two ends. The CDR3 loop spans 14 amino acids. The entire variable domain, with the rest obtained from reference TRBV5-1 and TRBJ2-1, is as follows: KAGVTQTPRYLIKTRGQQVTLSCSPISGHRSVSWYQQTPGQGLQFLFEYFSETQRNKGNFPGRFSGRQFSNSRSEMNVSTLELGDSALYLCASSRLAGSSEQFFGPGTRLTVL.